A selection of T cell receptor beta chains follows, all from one sample in a study of T cells after yellow fever vaccination. TCRdb itself ran the 5' RACE reads through MiXCR, one entry per CDR3 protein. The sample carries approximately 330,000 distinct CDR3 sequences, roughly 4.3% recorded once. Sequenced here: PBMCs, sampled 5 days after the yellow fever booster vaccination. These receptors all stem from a man aged 18-30 years who received the YFV17D yellow fever vaccine. Each CDR3 is given with its conserved first and last residue. D genes are given only for firm matches. Not all rows give a size; the values are once, few, many and, for expanded clones, a class.

d_call j_call v_call clone_size cdr3_nt cdr3_aa
- TRBJ2-2 TRBV11-3 - TGTGCCAGCAGCTTCACCGGGACGGCGAACACCGGGGAGCTGTTTTTT CASSFTGTANTGELFF
TRBD1 TRBJ2-7 TRBV6-5 - TGTGCCACCTCACCCCGGGACAGAGACTTCTACGAGCAGTACTTC CATSPRDRDFYEQYF
- TRBJ2-1 TRBV4-3 few TGCGCCAGCAGCCAGTTTACAGGGAGGTCGGGGAATGAGCAGTTCTTC CASSQFTGRSGNEQFF
- TRBJ2-3 TRBV14 many TGTGCCAGCAGCCAACAGGGACCCTGGGATACGCAGTATTTT CASSQQGPWDTQYF
- TRBJ2-1 TRBV7-2 many TGTGCCAGCAACCACAATGAGCAGTTCTTC CASNHNEQFF
- TRBJ2-6 TRBV28 many TGTGCCAGCAGTGGAGGTGTATCTGGGGCCAACGTCCTGACTTTC CASSGGVSGANVLTF
- TRBJ1-2 TRBV4-2 - TGTGCCAGCAGCCAAGATCTCCAGGGGAACGGCTACACCTTC CASSQDLQGNGYTF
- TRBJ2-3 TRBV12-3/TRBV12-4 few TGTGCCAGCAGTTTTGTGACAGAGGGCCGGGGGCAGTATTTT CASSFVTEGRGQYF
TRBD1 TRBJ1-5 TRBV6-6 many TGTGCCAGCAGTTCAACCCGGGACAGGAGATCCAATCAGCCCCAGCATTTT CASSSTRDRRSNQPQHF
- TRBJ2-7 TRBV5-1 - TGCGCCAGCAGCTTGGGGAACTACTACGAGCAGTACTTC CASSLGNYYEQYF
TRBD1 TRBJ1-4 TRBV4-3 few TGCGCCAGCAGCCAAGATCGTTTGAGGGACAGGGGAATCGCAACTAATGAAAAACTGTTTTTT CASSQDRLRDRGIATNEKLFF
- TRBJ1-5 TRBV6-6 few TGTGCCAGCAGCCTTTCCGTCGGACAGCCCCAGCATTTT CASSLSVGQPQHF
- TRBJ2-1 TRBV19 few TGTGCCAGTAGTAAGAGGGGAGAAGGCTACAATGAGCAGTTCTTC CASSKRGEGYNEQFF
- TRBJ1-5 TRBV12-3/TRBV12-4 few TGTGCCAGCAGGACGACAGAGGACAATCAGCCCCAGCATTTT CASRTTEDNQPQHF
- TRBJ2-7 TRBV19 - TGTGCCAGTAACCCTGGACTGACCTACGAGCAGTACTTC CASNPGLTYEQYF
TRBD2 TRBJ2-1 TRBV7-2 many TGTGCCAGCGGATGGACTAGCGGGGGGGCCCCCTACAATGAGCAGTTCTTC CASGWTSGGAPYNEQFF
- TRBJ2-5 TRBV4-3 many TGCGCCAGCAGTCTGGGTGCTAGCGCGAAACAAGAGACCCAGTACTTC CASSLGASAKQETQYF
- TRBJ2-1 TRBV5-1 many TGCGCCAGCAGCTTGTTGGCCTCCTACAATGAGCAGTTCTTC CASSLLASYNEQFF
- TRBJ2-3 TRBV9 many TGTGCCAGCAGCGTAGTTATGGGGGGCACAGATACGCAGTATTTT CASSVVMGGTDTQYF
TRBD2 TRBJ2-7 TRBV20-1 many TGCAGTGCTCGTATAGCGGGGGGCCTCGGGGAGCAGTACTTC CSARIAGGLGEQYF
- TRBJ1-1 TRBV6-4 many TGTGCCAGCAGCCAAACAGGGAACACTGAAGCTTTCTTT CASSQTGNTEAFF
- TRBJ2-5 TRBV5-4 few TGTGCCAGTGGGGACGGCGGTACCCAGTACTTC CASGDGGTQYF
TRBD2 TRBJ2-1 TRBV7-9 few TGTGCCAGCAGCTTAGTGCAGCGGGGGGACAATGAGCAGTTCTTC CASSLVQRGDNEQFF
TRBD1 TRBJ2-1 TRBV30 - TGTGCCTGGACCCCGGGACAGGGCAGGGAGCAGTTCTTC CAWTPGQGREQFF
- TRBJ2-7 TRBV29-1 few TGCAGCGTTGAGCAGGGGACCCCCTACGAGCAGTACTTC CSVEQGTPYEQYF
TRBD1 TRBJ2-2 TRBV7-2 - TGTGCCACCGGACAGGGAAGGACCGGGGAGCTGTTTTTT CATGQGRTGELFF
- TRBJ1-1 TRBV5-1 few TGCGCCAGCAGCCCGACGCCTACAGGGCTCCGCGCGCGAGCTTTCTTT CASSPTPTGLRARAFF
- TRBJ2-5 TRBV20-1 few TGCAGTGCTAGACCCCGCTCCGGGCAACAAGAGACCCAGTACTTC CSARPRSGQQETQYF
TRBD1 TRBJ1-1 TRBV7-2 few TGTGCCAGCAGCCGAGCCGGGACAGCTAACACTGAAGCTTTCTTT CASSRAGTANTEAFF
- TRBJ1-5 TRBV29-1 few TGCAGCGCTATGGACGGAAATCAGCCCCAGCATTTT CSAMDGNQPQHF
- TRBJ1-5 TRBV5-1 many TGCGCCAGCAGCCCAGAAGGCAATCAGCCCCAGCATTTT CASSPEGNQPQHF
TRBD2 TRBJ2-3 TRBV5-4 - TGTGCCAGCAGCGACTACCGGGGGGTCCTAGATACGCAGTATTTT CASSDYRGVLDTQYF
- TRBJ2-1 TRBV4-2 few TGTGCCAGCAGCCAAGATATGGTGCGGCGGGGTGACAATGAGCAGTTCTTC CASSQDMVRRGDNEQFF
- TRBJ1-4 TRBV7-9 - TGTGCCAGCAGCTCGAGAGCCACTGAAAAACTGATTTTT CASSSRATEKLIF
- TRBJ1-5 TRBV9 few TGTGCCAGCAGCCCCGGGATCGGGGCCTATAGCAATCAGCCCCAGCATTTT CASSPGIGAYSNQPQHF
- TRBJ1-1 TRBV19 few TGTGCCAGTAGTAGGGGACGGGGCACTGAAGCTTTCTTT CASSRGRGTEAFF
TRBD2 TRBJ2-1 TRBV11-3 few TGTGCCAGCAGTCGACTAGCGGGGGACTCCTACAATGAGCAGTTCTTC CASSRLAGDSYNEQFF
- TRBJ2-7 TRBV6-5 - TGTGCCAGCAGCAGAACAGGGTACCGCGAGCAGTACTTC CASSRTGYREQYF
- TRBJ2-3 TRBV12-3/TRBV12-4 few TGTGCCAGCAGCTTGCCCACAGATACGCAGTATTTT CASSLPTDTQYF
TRBD2 TRBJ2-3 TRBV7-2 - TGTGCCAGCAGCGCCCGACTAGCGGGGGGCCTCACAGATACGCAGTATTTT CASSARLAGGLTDTQYF
- TRBJ1-1 TRBV7-2 many TGTGCCAGCAGTTCCGACGGCAACACTGAAGCTTTCTTT CASSSDGNTEAFF